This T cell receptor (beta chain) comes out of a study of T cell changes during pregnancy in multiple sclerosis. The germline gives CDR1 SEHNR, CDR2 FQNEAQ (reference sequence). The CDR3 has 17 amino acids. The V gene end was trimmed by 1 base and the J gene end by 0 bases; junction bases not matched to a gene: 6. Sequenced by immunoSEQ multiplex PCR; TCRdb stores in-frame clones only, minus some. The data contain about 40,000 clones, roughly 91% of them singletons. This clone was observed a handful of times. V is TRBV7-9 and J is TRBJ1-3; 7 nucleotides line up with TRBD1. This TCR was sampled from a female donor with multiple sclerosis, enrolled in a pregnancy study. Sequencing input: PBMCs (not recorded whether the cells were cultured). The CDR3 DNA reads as TGTGCCAGCAGCTTAGGCAGGGGGGTTCACTCTGGAAACACCATATATTTT. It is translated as CASSLGRGVHSGNTIYF. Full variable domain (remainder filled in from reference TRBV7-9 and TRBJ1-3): DTGVSQNPRHKITKRGQNVTFRCDPISEHNRLYWYRQTLGQGPEFLTYFQNEAQLEKSRLLSDRFSAERPKGSFSTLEIQRTEQGDSAMYLCASSLGRGVHSGNTIYFGEGSWLTVV.